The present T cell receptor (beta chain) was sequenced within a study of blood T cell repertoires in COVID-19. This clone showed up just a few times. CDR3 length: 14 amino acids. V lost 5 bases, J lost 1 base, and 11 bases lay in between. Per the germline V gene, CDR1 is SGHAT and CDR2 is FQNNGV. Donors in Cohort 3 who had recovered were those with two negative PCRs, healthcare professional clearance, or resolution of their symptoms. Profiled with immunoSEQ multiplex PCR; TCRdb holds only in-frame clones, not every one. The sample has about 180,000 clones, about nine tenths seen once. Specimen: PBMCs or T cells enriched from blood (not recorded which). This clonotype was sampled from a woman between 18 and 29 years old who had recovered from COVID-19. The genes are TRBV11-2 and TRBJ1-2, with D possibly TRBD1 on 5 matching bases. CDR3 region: CASSHDSLNYGYTF. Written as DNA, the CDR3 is TGTGCCAGCAGCCATGACAGCCTTAACTATGGCTACACCTTC.